The 20 T cell receptor beta chains listed next were all sequenced from one sample in a study of T-cell memory formation after mild COVID-19 (dated by TCRdb to the early 2020s). The method behind the library was 5' RACE. The sequencer was an Illumina NovaSeq 6000. TCRdb trimmed the raw reads at Q25, called clones with MiXCR and kept productive beta chains. Every distinct CDR3 protein forms one entry, paired with its most common genes and DNA. This sample is represented by 45,000 to 55,000 distinct CDR3 sequences; around 9.7% of them were singletons. Jointly, the top ten make up 12% of the sample. Specimen: PBMCs or a T cell subset sorted from them (not recorded which). These receptors were collected from an adult woman who had mild COVID-19 (a few samples of this study predate the infection). The sample titles of this study are shuffled in the database, so cell type and time point are left out; the donor was told from shared clones.

The chain links TRBV6-5 to TRBJ1-1, with 9 nucleotides matching TRBD1. This CDR3 comprises 16 residues. The germline gives CDR1 MNHEY, CDR2 SVGAGI. After removal of 6 bases from V and 4 bases from J, the junction contained 12 bases not matched to a gene. The CDR3 here is CASSRAGTGFITEAFF. As DNA, the CDR3 is TGTGCCAGCAGCCGGGCCGGGACAGGGTTCATCACTGAAGCTTTCTTT.

This clonotype was picked up a small number of times. The V and J genes are TRBV29-1 and TRBJ2-2; D is possibly TRBD1 (6 bases). This CDR3 has 14 amino acids. V dropped 6 bases and J dropped 5 bases, with 16 bases sitting between them. Germline-derived CDR1 and CDR2 are SQVTM and ANQGSEA. The CDR3 nucleotides read TGCAGCGTAGGACAGCCCACCGCGACCGGGGAGCTGTTTTTT. Protein sequence: CSVGQPTATGELFF.

This clonotype was found many times. This chain links TRBV2 with TRBJ2-7; 8 positions match TRBD1. The V gene's germline CDR1 is SNHLY and CDR2 FYNNEI. This CDR3 comprises 14 residues. The V and J ends lost 7 bases and 6 bases, in that order; junction bases with no gene match: 11. The CDR3 DNA reads TGTGCCAGCACGAGGACAGGGACCAATCGCGAGCAGTACTTC. Translated, it gives CASTRTGTNREQYF. The variable domain in full, completed from reference TRBV2 and TRBJ2-7, reads EPEVTQTPSHQVTQMGQEVILRCVPISNHLYFYWYRQILGQKVEFLVSFYNNEISEKSEIFDDQFSVERPDGSNFTLKIRSTKLEDSAMYFCASTRTGTNREQYFGPGTRLTVT.

This sequence joins TRBV5-4 and TRBJ1-1; 7 nucleotides agree with TRBD1. With 3 bases clipped from V and 5 bases from J, the junction kept 7 bases outside the gene matches. The CDR3 is 14 residues long. Germline assignment: CDR1 SGHNT and CDR2 YYREEE (reference sequence). The CDR3 is CASSSGQAHTEAFF. CDR3 DNA sequence: TGTGCCAGCAGCTCCGGACAGGCTCATACTGAAGCTTTCTTT.

This clonotype was seen a handful of times. CDR3 region: CASSEVWQGVLPYEQYF. The CDR3, as DNA: TGTGCCAGCAGTGAAGTTTGGCAAGGGGTTCTACCCTACGAGCAGTACTTC. The chain combines TRBV2 with TRBJ2-7; tentative D call: TRBD1 (5 bases). Germline assignment: CDR1 SNHLY and CDR2 FYNNEI. V was shortened by 1 base and J by 2 bases, with 18 bases between the two germline ends. The CDR3 has 17 amino acids.

This clonotype has a handful of counts. The chain is built from TRBV15 and TRBJ2-2, with unresolved D. The CDR3 covers 15 residues. The germline V gene encodes CDR1 LNHNV and CDR2 YYDKDF (reference sequence). Trimming took off 5 bases at V and 0 bases at J, with 10 bases between the two ends. The CDR3 DNA follows: TGTGCCACCAGCCCCCGGGCGGCGAACACCGGGGAGCTGTTTTTT. Its translation: CATSPRAANTGELFF.

This clonotype was recorded a few times. This chain connects TRBV19 to TRBJ1-2; 8 bases line up with TRBD1. Trimming cost V 5 bases and J 0 bases; bases outside gene matches: 11. This CDR3 spans 17 amino acids. CDR1 is LNHDA, CDR2 SQIVND, per germline (reference sequence). The CDR3 coding sequence is TGTGCCAGTAGTCCCGGACAGGGATGGGTTTCTAACTATGGCTACACCTTC. Amino acid sequence: CASSPGQGWVSNYGYTF.

This clonotype was picked up many times. The chain uses TRBV3-1 and TRBJ2-1, with TRBD1 matching 9 bases. The CDR3 extends over 14 amino acids. The V gene's germline CDR1 is LGHDT and CDR2 YNNKEL (reference sequence). V shed 3 bases, J shed 9 bases, and the junction held 6 bases outside the gene matches. The CDR3 coding sequence is TGTGCCAGCAGCCAGATTACAGGGGGCGGTGAGCAGTTCTTC. Translated: CASSQITGGGEQFF.

This clonotype has a handful of counts. The chain joins TRBV7-9 to TRBJ1-4; the D gene is possibly TRBD1 (5 bases). The V end was cut by 2 bases, the J end by 15 bases, with 16 bases between. This CDR3 comprises 13 residues. Per germline, CDR1 SEHNR and CDR2 FQNEAQ (reference sequence). The CDR3 DNA reads as TGTGCCAGCAGCTTAAGCGGAGGGGCCGCTATGTTTTTT. Protein: CASSLSGGAAMFF.

The chain recombines TRBV3-1 with TRBJ1-2; D ambiguous. The CDR3 length is 17 residues. Trimming cost V 4 bases and J 4 bases, with 22 bases left between them. CDR1 and CDR2 from the germline V gene are LGHDT and YNNKEL (reference sequence). CDR3 region: CASSPGGRSFTFYGYTF. CDR3 DNA: TGTGCCAGCAGCCCGGGCGGCCGTTCCTTTACCTTCTATGGCTACACCTTC. The full variable domain, completed using reference TRBV3-1 and TRBJ1-2, is DTAVSQTPKYLVTQMGNDKSIKCEQNLGHDTMYWYKQDSKKFLKIMFSYNNKELIINETVPNRFSPKSPDKAHLNLHINSLELGDSAVYFCASSPGGRSFTFYGYTFGSGTRLTVV.

The chain carries TRBV4-2 and TRBJ2-7, with 13 bases that match TRBD2. After removal of 0 bases from V and 2 bases from J, the junction contained 7 bases not matched to a gene. From germline, CDR1 is LGHNA and CDR2 YNFKEQ. This CDR3 region has 18 residues. CDR3 nucleotide sequence: TGTGCCAGCAGCCAAGATCTTGGGACTAGCGGGGCACCCTACGAGCAGTACTTC. As protein: CASSQDLGTSGAPYEQYF.

The chain employs TRBV20-1 and TRBJ2-3; 7 bases fit TRBD1. Germline CDR1 reads DFQATT; CDR2 reads SNEGSKA (reference sequence). This CDR3 is built from 17 residues. Trimming cost V 0 bases and J 0 bases; bases outside gene matches: 9. CDR3 region: CSARDTDRSTSTDTQYF. The CDR3 nucleotides read TGCAGTGCTAGAGATACGGACAGGAGCACTAGCACAGATACGCAGTATTTT.

This clonotype occurred a few times. The V and J genes are TRBV7-6 and TRBJ2-1; the D gene is possibly TRBD2 (5 bases). Germline V gene sequence: CDR1 SGHVS, CDR2 FNYEAQ. The CDR3 covers 13 residues. V dropped 5 bases and J dropped 9 bases, with 14 bases sitting between them. The CDR3 here is CASSPTISGEQFF. CDR3 bases: TGTGCCAGCAGCCCGACTATCAGTGGTGAGCAGTTCTTC.

The chain joins TRBV2 to TRBJ1-5, with D perhaps matching TRBD1 (6 bases). Looked up from germline, CDR1 is SNHLY and CDR2 is FYNNEI. This CDR3 comprises 15 residues. The V gene lost 6 bases and the J gene lost 3 bases, with 15 bases spanning the gap. This CDR3 is CASRVAGVNNQPQHF. The CDR3 DNA sequence: TGTGCCAGCAGGGTTGCAGGGGTGAACAATCAGCCCCAGCATTTT.

This clonotype appeared a few times. CDR3 residues: CASSLGPGGTEAFF. The CDR3 coding sequence is TGTGCCAGCAGCTTGGGCCCTGGTGGGACTGAAGCTTTCTTT. V is TRBV5-6 and J is TRBJ1-1; D remains unclear. CDR1 is SGHDT and CDR2 is YYEEEE in the germline V gene. The CDR3 extends over 14 amino acids. Between the trimmed V and J ends, which lost 0 bases and 5 bases, there was a span of 11 bases.

The gene calls are TRBV11-1 and TRBJ2-7; TRBD1 matches at 7 bases. The CDR3 runs 13 residues. The junction had 3 bases not matched to a gene; V was cut back by 4 bases and J by 3 bases. Germline CDR1 is SGHAT and CDR2 is FQDESV (reference sequence). The CDR3 nucleotides read TGTGCCAGCAGCTCGGGACAGCACTACGAGCAGTACTTC. This sequence encodes CASSSGQHYEQYF.

A few counts support this clonotype. The chain combines TRBV14 with TRBJ2-5; 10 bases are shared with TRBD2. The CDR3 covers 17 residues. Germline-derived CDR1 and CDR2 are SGHDN and FVKESK. With V trimmed by 1 base and J by 4 bases, 9 bases remained unmatched. The CDR3 coding sequence is TGTGCCAGCAGCCAAGTATTTCCAGCGGGAGGGAGAGAGACCCAGTACTTC. This gives the protein CASSQVFPAGGRETQYF.

This clonotype came up many times. The chain employs TRBV20-1 and TRBJ2-5; maybe TRBD2 (6 bases). Trimming removed 7 bases at V and 2 bases at J, with 17 bases between. The V gene's germline CDR1 is DFQATT and CDR2 SNEGSKA (reference sequence). This CDR3 region has 14 residues. The CDR3 DNA follows: TGCAGTGTTCAGGACTGGAGGGCACAAGAGACCCAGTACTTC. Translation gives CSVQDWRAQETQYF.

At least ten counts were recorded for this clonotype. The V and J genes are TRBV25-1 and TRBJ2-1; D is perhaps TRBD1 (5 bases). V was pared by 7 bases and J by 12 bases, with 13 bases between. The CDR3 spans 11 residues. The germline V gene has CDR1 MGHDK and CDR2 SYGVNS. The CDR3 loop reads CASTQGVWQFF. CDR3 bases: TGTGCCAGCACCCAGGGTGTTTGGCAGTTCTTC.

CDR3 in DNA: TGTGCCAGCAGCTACAGGAGGAGCACAGATACGCAGTATTTT. Translated: CASSYRRSTDTQYF. The gene calls are TRBV7-2 and TRBJ2-3; D tentatively reads TRBD1 or TRBD2 (5 bases each). The V and J ends lost 4 bases and 0 bases respectively, with 8 bases between them. Germline V CDR1 and CDR2: SGHTA, FQGNSA. The CDR3 length is 14 residues.